Listed here are 21 T cell receptor beta chains from one sample, sequenced in a study of response to subunit inactivated influenza vaccine. In TCRdb, the RT-PCR reads were re-called with MiXCR into one record per CDR3 protein. Of 610,000 or so distinct CDR3 sequences in the sample, about 14% were seen once. The material sequenced was PBMCs from blood, taken approximately 13 days after vaccination. Receptors were obtained from a man aged 50 to 59 who received an inactivated influenza vaccine.

A few counts support this clonotype. V gene TRBV7-2 combines with J gene TRBJ2-7, with 7 bases aligning to TRBD1. This CDR3 contains 12 residues. The V segment lost 2 bases and the J segment 9 bases; nucleotides outside the gene matches: 4. Germline-derived CDR1 and CDR2 are SGHTA and FQGNSA. DNA of the CDR3: TGTGCCAGCAGCTTAAGGACAGGTCGGCAGTACTTC. This sequence encodes CASSLRTGRQYF.

This clonotype was found a few times. This chain links TRBV15 with TRBJ2-7; no clear D. Trimming left V 1 base short and J 0 bases short, with 22 bases between. The CDR3 is 19 residues long. From germline, CDR1 is LNHNV and CDR2 YYDKDF (reference sequence). CDR3 nucleotide sequence: TGTGCCACCAGCAGAGTTATCGCCAGTCAGCGCCTTTCCTCCTACGAGCAGTACTTC. It encodes CATSRVIASQRLSSYEQYF. The full variable domain, completed using reference TRBV15 and TRBJ2-7, is DAMVIQNPRYQVTQFGKPVTLSCSQTLNHNVMYWYQQKSSQAPKLLFHYYDKDFNNEADTPDNFQSRRPNTSFCFLDIRSPGLGDTAMYLCATSRVIASQRLSSYEQYFGPGTRLTVT.

This clonotype was counted only a few times. The chain employs TRBV12-3 or TRBV12-4 and TRBJ1-1, with 12 bases identical to TRBD1. V was pared by 11 bases and J by 6 bases, with 7 bases of the junction left unmatched. CDR3 length: 13 amino acids. CDR3 nucleotides: TGTGCCTTCCGGGGGACAGGGGGCTCTGAAGCTTTCTTT. As protein: CAFRGTGGSEAFF.

V gene TRBV7-9 combines with J gene TRBJ1-5, with a tentative D call TRBD1 (5 bases). CDR1 is SEHNR and CDR2 is FQNEAQ in the germline V gene (reference sequence). Trimming took 4 bases from V and 0 from J, leaving 16 bases between them. The CDR3 sequence is 17 residues long. The CDR3 DNA reads TGTGCCAGCAGCTCCGACCGTGGGGGTTATAGCAATCAGCCCCAGCATTTT. It specifies CASSSDRGGYSNQPQHF.

V gene TRBV20-1 combines with J gene TRBJ2-5, with 7 nucleotides matching TRBD2. Losses at the gene ends were 5 bases for V and 0 bases for J; bases not matched to a gene: 9. The germline V gene encodes CDR1 DFQATT and CDR2 SNEGSKA (reference sequence). This CDR3 has 15 amino acids. CDR3 DNA: TGCAGTGCTCGCCTAGCGGCAGAGTACCAAGAGACCCAGTACTTC. It translates to CSARLAAEYQETQYF.

This sequence joins TRBV2 and TRBJ2-7; TRBD1 agrees at 12 bases. The CDR3 totals 15 residues. Looked up from germline, CDR1 is SNHLY and CDR2 is FYNNEI. V lost 6 bases to trimming and J lost 6 bases; unmatched junction nucleotides: 9. This CDR3 reads CASRTTGTGGREQYF. CDR3 bases: TGTGCCAGCAGAACCACCGGGACAGGGGGCCGCGAGCAGTACTTC.

The chain uses TRBV20-1 and TRBJ2-1, with D possibly matching TRBD2 (7 bases). The CDR3 extends over 15 amino acids. Germline V lookup: CDR1 DFQATT, CDR2 SNEGSKA (reference sequence). V dropped 6 bases and J dropped 4 bases, with 19 bases sitting between them. The CDR3 DNA reads as TGCAGTGCCCGGGGGGCCGGATTTTATTACAATGAGCAGTTCTTC. Its translation is CSARGAGFYYNEQFF.

J is TRBJ2-7 and V is TRBV6-2 or TRBV6-3; D not certain. Looked up from germline, CDR1 is MNHEY and CDR2 is SVGEGT. This CDR3 region has 14 residues. V was pared by 4 bases and J by 2 bases, with 12 bases between. As DNA, the CDR3 is TGTGCCAGCAGTTCCGTACTGATTGCCTACGAGCAGTACTTC. This translates into CASSSVLIAYEQYF.

The gene calls are TRBV21-1 and TRBJ2-1; TRBD2 reflects the table's D call only, with no check against the DNA. TRBV21-1 is noted as a pseudogene. CDR3 size: 14 residues. Here the CDR3 reads CASSLRRVWDEQFF. CDR3 DNA sequence: TGTGCCAGCAGCCTACGGAGGGTTTGGGATGAGCAGTTCTTC.

This clonotype was detected a few times. V and J are TRBV12-3 or TRBV12-4 and TRBJ2-3; D remains ambiguous. The CDR3 runs 12 residues. Trimming took off 2 bases at V and 7 bases at J, with 7 bases between the two ends. CDR3 in DNA: TGTGCCAGCAGTTTATGGCTGAATACGCAGTATTTT. This translates into CASSLWLNTQYF.

This clonotype was counted at least ten times. The chain carries TRBV20-1 and TRBJ2-1; D gene uncertain. CDR3 length: 14 residues. V lost 5 bases and J lost 6, with 17 bases in between. Germline V lookup: CDR1 DFQATT, CDR2 SNEGSKA (reference sequence). In DNA form, the CDR3 reads TGCAGTGCTCCCCAGCCCAACAAGCCCAATGAGCAGTTCTTC. It yields the protein CSAPQPNKPNEQFF.

This clonotype was observed a handful of times. The V call is TRBV10-3, the J call TRBJ2-3; maybe TRBD1 (6 bases). V gave up 4 bases and J gave up 4 bases, with 12 bases separating them. Per germline, CDR1 ENHRY and CDR2 SYGVKD. The CDR3 extends over 14 amino acids. CDR3 in DNA: TGTGCCATCAGTGCTGTGCAGGGGCCAGATACGCAGTATTTT. Residues: CAISAVQGPDTQYF.

This clonotype was found a few times. V and J are TRBV6-2 or TRBV6-3 and TRBJ2-7, with D unclear. CDR1 is MNHEY, CDR2 SVGEGT, per germline. V gave up 1 base and J gave up 2 bases, with 9 bases separating them. CDR3 length: 14 amino acids. CDR3 nucleotide sequence: TGTGCCAGCAGTTACTTGGGTGCAGCCTACGAGCAGTACTTC. It yields the protein CASSYLGAAYEQYF.

The rearrangement links TRBV19 to TRBJ1-5; D not certain. The CDR3 has 16 amino acids. Germline V gene lookup returns CDR1 LNHDA and CDR2 SQIVND (reference sequence). V gave up 6 bases and J gave up 6 bases, with 21 bases separating them. The CDR3: CASRREGNGVGQPQHF. The CDR3 DNA sequence: TGTGCCAGTAGGCGTGAGGGTAATGGAGTTGGTCAGCCCCAGCATTTT.

In this sample, this clonotype turned up a few times. CDR3 in amino acids: CASSFRSGNQETQYF. In nucleotides, the CDR3 is TGTGCCAGCAGTTTCAGGTCAGGCAATCAAGAGACCCAGTACTTC. This chain joins TRBV12-3 or TRBV12-4 and TRBJ2-5; D unclear. Deletions cut 3 bases from V and 2 bases from J, with 13 bases between. The CDR3 has 15 residues.

This chain uses TRBV15 with TRBJ2-1; TRBD2 matches at 13 bases. After removal of 3 bases from V and 1 base from J, the junction contained 9 bases not matched to a gene. The germline CDR1 and CDR2 sequences are LNHNV and YYDKDF (reference sequence). This CDR3 is built from 19 residues. CDR3 residues: CATSRATSGRAGSYNEQFF. The CDR3 DNA reads TGTGCCACCAGCAGGGCCACTAGCGGGAGGGCCGGTTCCTACAATGAGCAGTTCTTC.

In this sample, this clonotype turned up a few times. The V call is TRBV10-2, the J call TRBJ2-2; D gene ambiguous. Per the germline V gene, CDR1 is WSHSY and CDR2 is SAAADI. The CDR3 sequence is 13 residues long. Deletions cut 7 bases from V and 1 base from J, with 7 bases between. The CDR3 loop is CASTDENTGELFF. For the CDR3, the DNA is TGCGCCAGCACGGACGAGAACACCGGGGAGCTGTTTTTT.

This clonotype was observed a few times. CDR3 amino acids: CASSYSIVNTGELFF. CDR3 in DNA: TGTGCCAGCAGTTACTCGATAGTTAACACCGGGGAGCTGTTTTTT. The chain uses TRBV6-2 or TRBV6-3 and TRBJ2-2; D remains ambiguous. V lost 0 bases, J lost 2 bases, and 7 bases lay in between. CDR3 length equals 15 residues. Germline V lookup: CDR1 MNHEY, CDR2 SVGEGT.

The rearrangement links TRBV2 to TRBJ2-1; D uncertain. CDR1 is SNHLY, CDR2 FYNNEI, per germline. The CDR3 covers 13 residues. V lost 0 bases and J lost 3, with 3 bases in between. The CDR3 is CASSEAFYNEQFF. The CDR3 DNA sequence: TGTGCCAGCAGTGAAGCGTTCTACAATGAGCAGTTCTTC.

The rearrangement uses TRBV2 and TRBJ2-1; TRBD2 matches 11 bases. Germline loops: CDR1 SNHLY, CDR2 FYNNEI. J gave up 3 bases and V 9 bases, and 13 bases lay outside the gene matches. The length of the CDR3 is 17 residues. The DNA for the CDR3 is TGTGCCAGTTCTAGCGGGAGGACCCTAACCTTCTACAATGAGCAGTTCTTC. It specifies CASSSGRTLTFYNEQFF.

The chain uses TRBV7-2 and TRBJ2-5, with TRBD1 as a possible D gene (6 bases). There are 13 residues in the CDR3. V was trimmed by 5 bases and J by 5 bases, leaving 12 bases between them. CDR1 and CDR2 from the germline V gene are SGHTA and FQGNSA. CDR3 sequence: CASSPDRPETQYF. CDR3 sequence (DNA): TGTGCCAGCAGCCCTGACAGGCCGGAGACCCAGTACTTC. Looking up the rest from reference TRBV7-2 and TRBJ2-5 gives the full variable domain: GAGVSQSPSNKVTEKGKDVELRCDPISGHTALYWYRQSLGQGLEFLIYFQGNSAPDKSGLPSDRFSAERTGGSVSTLTIQRTQQEDSAVYLCASSPDRPETQYFGPGTRLLVL.